A single sample is the source of the 11 T cell receptor beta chains below, sequenced in a study of identical twins. Using its own MiXCR run on the 5' RACE reads, TCRdb lists one record per CDR3 protein. Here the sample spans approximately 630,000 distinct CDR3 sequences, 7% to 7.5% being singletons. In addition, the sample was reused for a study of yellow fever vaccine responses in identical twins.

Sequencing was carried out using PBMCs. These receptors originate from a woman younger than 35 in good health.

The chain employs TRBV6-5 and TRBJ2-6; D not certain. The germline CDR1 and CDR2 sequences are MNHEY and SVGAGI. The CDR3 spans 15 residues. Trimming left V 4 bases short and J 0 bases short, with 7 bases between. The chain's CDR3 is CASSSETSGANVLTF. CDR3 nucleotide sequence: TGTGCCAGCAGTTCGGAGACCTCTGGGGCCAACGTCCTGACTTTC.

The chain joins TRBV7-8 to TRBJ1-4; possible D gene TRBD1, 6 bases. Trimming took 2 bases from V and 8 from J, leaving 12 bases between them. The CDR3 is 14 amino acids. Per the germline V gene, CDR1 is SGHVS and CDR2 is FQNEAQ. CDR3 amino acids: CASSLNRVAEKLFF. CDR3 bases: TGTGCCAGCAGCTTAAACAGGGTTGCCGAAAAACTGTTTTTT.

The chain employs TRBV6-5 and TRBJ2-3; the D gene is possibly TRBD2 (5 bases). With 6 bases removed from V and 6 bases from J, the gap between germline ends came to 19 bases. The CDR3 runs to 15 residues. The germline V gene has CDR1 MNHEY and CDR2 SVGAGI. CDR3 loop: CASRGRALRSDTQYF. The CDR3 DNA sequence: TGTGCCAGCAGGGGGAGAGCCCTACGGAGTGATACGCAGTATTTT.

This clonotype was seen once. This chain joins TRBV4-1 and TRBJ2-5; 8 bases match TRBD2. The CDR3 is 19 amino acids. Germline values: CDR1 MGHRA, CDR2 YSYEKL. The J segment lost 0 bases and the V segment lost 1 base, leaving 13 bases of the junction unmatched. CDR3 in DNA: TGCGCCAGCAGCCAAGCTCAGGGGAGATTAGCGGGGTACCAAGAGACCCAGTACTTC. This codes for CASSQAQGRLAGYQETQYF.

This clonotype was picked up a small number of times. The J gene is TRBJ1-5, the V gene TRBV19, with a tentative D call TRBD1 (5 bases). V lost 6 bases to trimming and J lost 0 bases, with 9 bases between them. The CDR3 has 14 residues. Germline CDR1 and CDR2: LNHDA and SQIVND (reference sequence). In DNA form, the CDR3 reads TGTGCCAGTAGCAAGACAGATAGCAATCAGCCCCAGCATTTT. Amino acid sequence: CASSKTDSNQPQHF.

This clonotype showed up just a few times. The chain links TRBV7-9 to TRBJ1-1; TRBD1 might be the D (5 bases). The CDR3 totals 13 residues. Deletions cut 3 bases from V and 5 bases from J, with 10 bases between. The V gene's germline CDR1 is SEHNR and CDR2 FQNEAQ (reference sequence). CDR3 in DNA: TGTGCCAGCAGCTTCAGGGATAGGACTGAAGCTTTCTTT. Its protein is CASSFRDRTEAFF.

The chain carries TRBV5-4 and TRBJ2-2, with 14 bases lining up with TRBD2. Germline V gene data show CDR1 as SGHNT and CDR2 as YYREEE (reference sequence). After removal of 5 bases from V and 3 bases from J, the junction contained 6 bases not matched to a gene. This CDR3 is 17 amino acids long. As DNA, the CDR3 is TGTGCCAGCAGACCCGGACTAGCGGGGGGCCACACCGGGGAGCTGTTTTTT. Its protein is CASRPGLAGGHTGELFF. Filled out from reference TRBV5-4 and TRBJ2-2, the complete variable domain reads ETGVTQSPTHLIKTRGQQVTLRCSSQSGHNTVSWYQQALGQGPQFIFQYYREEENGRGNFPPRFSGLQFPNYSSELNVNALELDDSALYLCASRPGLAGGHTGELFFGEGSRLTVL.

The J gene is TRBJ1-6, the V gene TRBV5-1; possibly TRBD1 for D (5 bases). The CDR3 totals 12 residues. Trimming took off 0 bases at V and 14 bases at J, with 9 bases between the two ends. CDR1 and CDR2 from the germline V gene are SGHRS and YFSETQ. The CDR3 DNA sequence: TGCGCCAGCAGCTTGGAGGGGTTGTCCCTCCACTTT. It encodes CASSLEGLSLHF.

This clonotype was detected many times. The chain links TRBV7-9 to TRBJ1-2; a weak D match, TRBD1 (6 bases). CDR1 SEHNR and CDR2 FQNEAQ come from the germline V gene (reference sequence). V was pared by 6 bases and J by 4 bases, with 15 bases between. This CDR3 has 14 residues. The CDR3 region is CASRDRQDLYGYTF. In DNA, the CDR3 is TGTGCCAGCAGGGATAGACAGGACCTCTATGGCTACACCTTC.

Only a few counts were recorded for this clonotype. This chain joins TRBV20-1 and TRBJ2-2; 10 bases agree with TRBD2. Germline values: CDR1 DFQATT, CDR2 SNEGSKA (reference sequence). V was pared by 5 bases and J by 5 bases, with 11 bases of the junction left unmatched. This CDR3 has 16 residues. CDR3 coding DNA: TGCAGTGCTCGTCCCCGGGGTAGCGGGGGGACCGGGGAGCTGTTTTTT. Translating it yields CSARPRGSGGTGELFF.

This clonotype was counted only a few times. The chain combines TRBV3-1 with TRBJ1-1, with D uncertain. Germline assignment: CDR1 LGHDT and CDR2 YNNKEL (reference sequence). CDR3 length: 14 amino acids. V lost 1 base and J 1 base, leaving 7 bases between the germline ends. The chain's CDR3 is CASSQGKRNTEAFF. CDR3 in DNA: TGTGCCAGCAGCCAAGGAAAGAGGAACACTGAAGCTTTCTTT.